The 23 T cell receptor beta chains given below trace back to one sample, sequenced in a study of CD8 T cells in ankylosing spondylitis. TCRdb called the 5' RACE reads again in MiXCR, with one record for every CDR3 protein. The sample lists 300,000 to 400,000 distinct CDR3 sequences; roughly 11% were seen once. The sample was blood, either unsorted or a sorted T cell fraction (not recorded which). These receptors originate from a female donor with ankylosing spondylitis or in good health (not recorded which).

This clonotype was seen only a few times. The chain is built from TRBV28 and TRBJ2-7, with 7 bases aligning to TRBD2. V lost 3 bases, J lost 7 bases, and 9 bases stayed unmatched. Germline lookup yields CDR1 MDHEN and CDR2 SYDVKM. The CDR3 is made up of 14 amino acids. The CDR3 region has the DNA TGTGCCAGCAGTTTTGCCAGGGTAGCGGGTGAGCAGTACTTC. It yields the protein CASSFARVAGEQYF. The whole variable domain, filled in from reference TRBV28 and TRBJ2-7, reads DVKVTQSSRYLVKRTGEKVFLECVQDMDHENMFWYRQDPGLGLRLIYFSYDVKMKEKGDIPEGYSVSREKKERFSLILESASTNQTSMYLCASSFARVAGEQYFGPGTRLTVT.

For this clonotype: Being one base from a much bigger clone, this may be a read error. CDR3 loop: CATTSRANYGYTF. CDR3 bases: TGCGCCACCACATCCCGAGCTAACTATGGCTACACCTTC. This chain uses TRBV5-1 with TRBJ1-2; D is uncertain. Looked up from germline, CDR1 is SGHRS and CDR2 is YFSETQ. The V end lost 9 bases, the J end lost 0 bases, and 12 bases lay between the germline ends. This CDR3 contains 13 residues.

A remark on this clonotype: This may stem from a read error, because a much larger clone lies one nucleotide away. The gene calls are TRBV20-1 and TRBJ1-2; tentatively, D is TRBD1 (5 bases). CDR3 length: 15 amino acids. In germline, CDR1 is DFQATT, CDR2 SNEGSKA (reference sequence). CDR3 residues: CSAQPGDGHNYGHTF. The CDR3 nucleotides read TGCAGTGCTCAACCCGGAGACGGACATAACTATGGCCACACCTTC.

This clonotype was detected ten times or more. The rearrangement uses TRBV6-5 and TRBJ1-3; the D is unclear. The CDR3 is 16 residues long. The V end was cut by 0 bases, the J end by 4 bases, with 13 bases between. The germline V gene has CDR1 MNHEY and CDR2 SVGAGI. The CDR3, as DNA: TGTGCCAGCAGTTACTCAAAGCCAAATTCCGGAAACACCATATATTTT. Its protein product is CASSYSKPNSGNTIYF.

This clonotype has a count of ten or more. The rearrangement joins TRBV20-1 to TRBJ1-6, with a possible D match to TRBD1 (6 bases). CDR1 is DFQATT and CDR2 is SNEGSKA in the germline V gene (reference sequence). The V gene lost 6 bases and the J gene lost 8 bases, with 14 bases spanning the gap. There are 13 residues in the CDR3. For the CDR3, the DNA is TGCAGTGCCCTGAAGGACAGAGATTCACCCCTCCACTTT. Encoded protein: CSALKDRDSPLHF.

This clonotype occurred many times. This chain connects TRBV10-3 to TRBJ1-6, with a weak D call TRBD1 (6 bases). Germline CDR1 is ENHRY and CDR2 is SYGVKD. Deletions cut 11 bases from V and 8 bases from J, with 16 bases between. The CDR3 extends over 13 amino acids. As DNA, the CDR3 is TGTGCCGCGACCACAGGGTTGGATTCACCCCTCCACTTT. As protein: CAATTGLDSPLHF.

In its sample, this clonotype was seen a few times. The gene calls are TRBV5-1 and TRBJ2-3; 9 positions match TRBD2. This CDR3 contains 15 residues. The V gene end was trimmed by 2 bases and the J gene end by 2 bases; junction bases not matched to a gene: 3. CDR1 SGHRS and CDR2 YFSETQ come from the germline V gene. The CDR3 DNA follows: TGCGCCAGCAGCTTCGGCGGGAGGGCCACAGATACGCAGTATTTT. Its translation is CASSFGGRATDTQYF.

In this sample, this clonotype turned up many times. This sequence joins TRBV29-1 and TRBJ2-1; TRBD2 matches at 13 bases. The CDR3 length is 15 residues. Germline values: CDR1 SQVTM, CDR2 ANQGSEA. The junction had 8 bases not matched to a gene; V was cut back by 5 bases and J by 7 bases. The CDR3 DNA follows: TGCAGCGTTCGTAGGACTAGCGGGAGTGGAAATGAGCAGTTCTTC. Its protein product is CSVRRTSGSGNEQFF.

This clonotype has at least ten counts. The chain has TRBV6-1 and TRBJ1-5, with D perhaps TRBD1 (6 bases). In germline, CDR1 is MNHNS, CDR2 SASEGT. V was shortened by 5 bases and J by 0 bases, with 11 bases between the two germline ends. The CDR3 is made up of 15 amino acids. The CDR3 DNA reads TGTGCCAGCAGTAGGACAGATAATAGCAATCAGCCCCAGCATTTT. Protein: CASSRTDNSNQPQHF.

This clonotype was seen ten or more times. The V call is TRBV5-6, the J call TRBJ1-5; the match to TRBD1 covers 7 bases. The CDR3 runs to 16 residues. Germline V gene lookup returns CDR1 SGHDT and CDR2 YYEEEE. V was clipped by 4 bases and J by 5 bases; unmatched bases: 12. CDR3 DNA: TGTGCCAGCAGCCAATACAGGGGTACTTGGGATCAGCCCCAGCATTTT. This sequence encodes CASSQYRGTWDQPQHF.

This clonotype has a count of ten or more. The chain has TRBV5-1 and TRBJ2-7; a possible D gene is TRBD1 (6 bases). The CDR3 contains 15 residues. Germline V lookup: CDR1 SGHRS, CDR2 YFSETQ. Trimming took off 4 bases at V and 6 bases at J, with 20 bases between the two ends. As DNA, the CDR3 is TGCGCCAGCAGCATTACAGGGACCAATAACGCCGAGCAGTACTTC. Translating it yields CASSITGTNNAEQYF.

In nucleotides, the CDR3 is TGTGCCAGCAGCTTAGGTGGGGCTCGGGCAGATACGCAGTATTTT. Translation: CASSLGGARADTQYF. The genes are TRBV7-9 and TRBJ2-3; a possible D gene is TRBD1 (5 bases). Trimming left V 1 base short and J 4 bases short, with 12 bases between. Germline assignment: CDR1 SEHNR and CDR2 FQNEAQ (reference sequence). This CDR3 contains 15 residues.

This clonotype was picked up many times. V and J are TRBV20-1 and TRBJ1-1, with 9 positions matching TRBD1. Losses at the gene ends were 5 bases for V and 1 base for J; bases not matched to a gene: 8. Per germline, CDR1 DFQATT and CDR2 SNEGSKA (reference sequence). This CDR3 is 15 amino acids long. The CDR3 spells CSAFNPDRGNTEAFF. The CDR3, as DNA: TGCAGTGCTTTCAATCCGGACAGGGGGAACACTGAAGCTTTCTTT.

This clonotype has a count of ten or more. The J gene is TRBJ2-3, the V gene TRBV12-3 or TRBV12-4; perhaps TRBD2 as D (6 bases). This CDR3 is built from 17 residues. Trimming left V 6 bases short and J 2 bases short, with 21 bases between. CDR3 sequence reads: CASSPLRDSLYTDTQYF. As DNA, the CDR3 is TGTGCCAGCAGCCCCCTCCGGGACTCTCTATACACAGATACGCAGTATTTT.

In its sample, this clonotype was seen many times. This chain joins TRBV10-3 and TRBJ1-1; TRBD1 agrees at 10 bases. The ends lost 5 bases at V and 4 bases at J; junction bases unmatched: 1. Germline V lookup: CDR1 ENHRY, CDR2 SYGVKD. This CDR3 has 13 residues. CDR3 sequence reads: CAISRTGGTEAFF. The CDR3, as DNA: TGTGCCATCAGTCGGACAGGGGGCACTGAAGCTTTCTTT.

This clonotype was detected ten times or more. V gene TRBV7-9 combines with J gene TRBJ1-6; 8 positions agree with TRBD1. Per germline, CDR1 SEHNR and CDR2 FQNEAQ (reference sequence). V lost 6 bases and J lost 10; bases outside the gene matches: 2. The length of the CDR3 is 12 residues. The CDR3 sequence: CASRTGESPLHF. In DNA form, the CDR3 reads TGTGCCAGCAGGACAGGGGAATCACCCCTCCACTTT.

This clonotype has at least ten counts. The chain uses TRBV5-1 and TRBJ2-7; 12 bases are a match to TRBD2. CDR1 SGHRS and CDR2 YFSETQ come from the germline V gene. The CDR3 consists of 15 residues. J gave up 3 bases and V 4 bases, and 5 bases lay outside the gene matches. Written as DNA, the CDR3 is TGCGCCAGCAGCCCGGGGACTAGCGGGTTCTACGAGCAGTACTTC. Translation: CASSPGTSGFYEQYF.

This clonotype was observed a handful of times. This rearrangement joins TRBV6-2 or TRBV6-3 to TRBJ2-7, with D maybe TRBD1 (6 bases). The CDR3 length is 14 residues. The V gene lost 5 bases and the J gene lost 3 bases, with 14 bases spanning the gap. Per germline, CDR1 MNHEY and CDR2 SVGEGT. For the CDR3, the DNA is TGTGCCAGCAGTCTCGGACGGGACATCTACGAGCAGTACTTC. Its translation: CASSLGRDIYEQYF.

This sequence joins TRBV30 and TRBJ2-1, with D possibly matching TRBD2 (6 bases). V gave up 0 bases and J gave up 7 bases, with 16 bases separating them. CDR3 length: 15 amino acids. Germline V gene sequence: CDR1 GTSNPN, CDR2 SVGIG (reference sequence). The CDR3 sequence is CAWSVVASAINEQFF. The CDR3 DNA sequence: TGTGCCTGGAGTGTGGTGGCTAGCGCTATAAATGAGCAGTTCTTC.

This clonotype was observed at least ten times. This sequence joins TRBV29-1 and TRBJ2-7, with D possibly TRBD1 on 5 matching bases. The V end was cut by 4 bases, the J end by 6 bases, with 10 bases between. Germline CDR1 SQVTM, CDR2 ANQGSEA. The CDR3 sequence is 11 residues long. The CDR3 DNA sequence: TGCAGCGTTGGAAGGGGTTCCGAGCAGTACTTC. It specifies CSVGRGSEQYF.

This clonotype has a count of ten or more. The chain uses TRBV28 and TRBJ2-7, with 8 bases matching TRBD2. Germline assignment: CDR1 MDHEN and CDR2 SYDVKM. V was pared by 5 bases and J by 11 bases, with 17 bases of the junction left unmatched. CDR3 length: 15 residues. The CDR3 protein is CASSGSGTLRSNEYF. As DNA, the CDR3 is TGTGCCAGCAGTGGTAGCGGGACATTACGCTCTAACGAGTACTTC. Combining the CDR3 with reference TRBV28 and TRBJ2-7 gives the whole variable domain DVKVTQSSRYLVKRTGEKVFLECVQDMDHENMFWYRQDPGLGLRLIYFSYDVKMKEKGDIPEGYSVSREKKERFSLILESASTNQTSMYLCASSGSGTLRSNEYFGPGTRLTVT.

This clonotype was detected ten times or more. The chain joins TRBV20-1 to TRBJ2-7; 10 positions agree with TRBD1. The CDR3 has 15 amino acids. Trimming removed 4 bases from V and 6 bases from J; junction bases left unmatched: 12. Germline CDR1 and CDR2: DFQATT and SNEGSKA (reference sequence). The CDR3 region has the DNA TGCAGTGCTAAAAACCCCGGGACAGGGGAGGGCGAGCAGTACTTC. Protein product: CSAKNPGTGEGEQYF.

This clonotype was recorded at least ten times. V gene TRBV12-3 or TRBV12-4 combines with J gene TRBJ2-5, with D perhaps TRBD2 (5 bases). With 7 bases removed from V and 2 bases from J, the gap between germline ends came to 11 bases. The CDR3 is made up of 13 amino acids. CDR3 protein: CASTSGLQETQYF. CDR3 coding DNA: TGTGCCAGCACCTCCGGACTGCAAGAGACCCAGTACTTC.